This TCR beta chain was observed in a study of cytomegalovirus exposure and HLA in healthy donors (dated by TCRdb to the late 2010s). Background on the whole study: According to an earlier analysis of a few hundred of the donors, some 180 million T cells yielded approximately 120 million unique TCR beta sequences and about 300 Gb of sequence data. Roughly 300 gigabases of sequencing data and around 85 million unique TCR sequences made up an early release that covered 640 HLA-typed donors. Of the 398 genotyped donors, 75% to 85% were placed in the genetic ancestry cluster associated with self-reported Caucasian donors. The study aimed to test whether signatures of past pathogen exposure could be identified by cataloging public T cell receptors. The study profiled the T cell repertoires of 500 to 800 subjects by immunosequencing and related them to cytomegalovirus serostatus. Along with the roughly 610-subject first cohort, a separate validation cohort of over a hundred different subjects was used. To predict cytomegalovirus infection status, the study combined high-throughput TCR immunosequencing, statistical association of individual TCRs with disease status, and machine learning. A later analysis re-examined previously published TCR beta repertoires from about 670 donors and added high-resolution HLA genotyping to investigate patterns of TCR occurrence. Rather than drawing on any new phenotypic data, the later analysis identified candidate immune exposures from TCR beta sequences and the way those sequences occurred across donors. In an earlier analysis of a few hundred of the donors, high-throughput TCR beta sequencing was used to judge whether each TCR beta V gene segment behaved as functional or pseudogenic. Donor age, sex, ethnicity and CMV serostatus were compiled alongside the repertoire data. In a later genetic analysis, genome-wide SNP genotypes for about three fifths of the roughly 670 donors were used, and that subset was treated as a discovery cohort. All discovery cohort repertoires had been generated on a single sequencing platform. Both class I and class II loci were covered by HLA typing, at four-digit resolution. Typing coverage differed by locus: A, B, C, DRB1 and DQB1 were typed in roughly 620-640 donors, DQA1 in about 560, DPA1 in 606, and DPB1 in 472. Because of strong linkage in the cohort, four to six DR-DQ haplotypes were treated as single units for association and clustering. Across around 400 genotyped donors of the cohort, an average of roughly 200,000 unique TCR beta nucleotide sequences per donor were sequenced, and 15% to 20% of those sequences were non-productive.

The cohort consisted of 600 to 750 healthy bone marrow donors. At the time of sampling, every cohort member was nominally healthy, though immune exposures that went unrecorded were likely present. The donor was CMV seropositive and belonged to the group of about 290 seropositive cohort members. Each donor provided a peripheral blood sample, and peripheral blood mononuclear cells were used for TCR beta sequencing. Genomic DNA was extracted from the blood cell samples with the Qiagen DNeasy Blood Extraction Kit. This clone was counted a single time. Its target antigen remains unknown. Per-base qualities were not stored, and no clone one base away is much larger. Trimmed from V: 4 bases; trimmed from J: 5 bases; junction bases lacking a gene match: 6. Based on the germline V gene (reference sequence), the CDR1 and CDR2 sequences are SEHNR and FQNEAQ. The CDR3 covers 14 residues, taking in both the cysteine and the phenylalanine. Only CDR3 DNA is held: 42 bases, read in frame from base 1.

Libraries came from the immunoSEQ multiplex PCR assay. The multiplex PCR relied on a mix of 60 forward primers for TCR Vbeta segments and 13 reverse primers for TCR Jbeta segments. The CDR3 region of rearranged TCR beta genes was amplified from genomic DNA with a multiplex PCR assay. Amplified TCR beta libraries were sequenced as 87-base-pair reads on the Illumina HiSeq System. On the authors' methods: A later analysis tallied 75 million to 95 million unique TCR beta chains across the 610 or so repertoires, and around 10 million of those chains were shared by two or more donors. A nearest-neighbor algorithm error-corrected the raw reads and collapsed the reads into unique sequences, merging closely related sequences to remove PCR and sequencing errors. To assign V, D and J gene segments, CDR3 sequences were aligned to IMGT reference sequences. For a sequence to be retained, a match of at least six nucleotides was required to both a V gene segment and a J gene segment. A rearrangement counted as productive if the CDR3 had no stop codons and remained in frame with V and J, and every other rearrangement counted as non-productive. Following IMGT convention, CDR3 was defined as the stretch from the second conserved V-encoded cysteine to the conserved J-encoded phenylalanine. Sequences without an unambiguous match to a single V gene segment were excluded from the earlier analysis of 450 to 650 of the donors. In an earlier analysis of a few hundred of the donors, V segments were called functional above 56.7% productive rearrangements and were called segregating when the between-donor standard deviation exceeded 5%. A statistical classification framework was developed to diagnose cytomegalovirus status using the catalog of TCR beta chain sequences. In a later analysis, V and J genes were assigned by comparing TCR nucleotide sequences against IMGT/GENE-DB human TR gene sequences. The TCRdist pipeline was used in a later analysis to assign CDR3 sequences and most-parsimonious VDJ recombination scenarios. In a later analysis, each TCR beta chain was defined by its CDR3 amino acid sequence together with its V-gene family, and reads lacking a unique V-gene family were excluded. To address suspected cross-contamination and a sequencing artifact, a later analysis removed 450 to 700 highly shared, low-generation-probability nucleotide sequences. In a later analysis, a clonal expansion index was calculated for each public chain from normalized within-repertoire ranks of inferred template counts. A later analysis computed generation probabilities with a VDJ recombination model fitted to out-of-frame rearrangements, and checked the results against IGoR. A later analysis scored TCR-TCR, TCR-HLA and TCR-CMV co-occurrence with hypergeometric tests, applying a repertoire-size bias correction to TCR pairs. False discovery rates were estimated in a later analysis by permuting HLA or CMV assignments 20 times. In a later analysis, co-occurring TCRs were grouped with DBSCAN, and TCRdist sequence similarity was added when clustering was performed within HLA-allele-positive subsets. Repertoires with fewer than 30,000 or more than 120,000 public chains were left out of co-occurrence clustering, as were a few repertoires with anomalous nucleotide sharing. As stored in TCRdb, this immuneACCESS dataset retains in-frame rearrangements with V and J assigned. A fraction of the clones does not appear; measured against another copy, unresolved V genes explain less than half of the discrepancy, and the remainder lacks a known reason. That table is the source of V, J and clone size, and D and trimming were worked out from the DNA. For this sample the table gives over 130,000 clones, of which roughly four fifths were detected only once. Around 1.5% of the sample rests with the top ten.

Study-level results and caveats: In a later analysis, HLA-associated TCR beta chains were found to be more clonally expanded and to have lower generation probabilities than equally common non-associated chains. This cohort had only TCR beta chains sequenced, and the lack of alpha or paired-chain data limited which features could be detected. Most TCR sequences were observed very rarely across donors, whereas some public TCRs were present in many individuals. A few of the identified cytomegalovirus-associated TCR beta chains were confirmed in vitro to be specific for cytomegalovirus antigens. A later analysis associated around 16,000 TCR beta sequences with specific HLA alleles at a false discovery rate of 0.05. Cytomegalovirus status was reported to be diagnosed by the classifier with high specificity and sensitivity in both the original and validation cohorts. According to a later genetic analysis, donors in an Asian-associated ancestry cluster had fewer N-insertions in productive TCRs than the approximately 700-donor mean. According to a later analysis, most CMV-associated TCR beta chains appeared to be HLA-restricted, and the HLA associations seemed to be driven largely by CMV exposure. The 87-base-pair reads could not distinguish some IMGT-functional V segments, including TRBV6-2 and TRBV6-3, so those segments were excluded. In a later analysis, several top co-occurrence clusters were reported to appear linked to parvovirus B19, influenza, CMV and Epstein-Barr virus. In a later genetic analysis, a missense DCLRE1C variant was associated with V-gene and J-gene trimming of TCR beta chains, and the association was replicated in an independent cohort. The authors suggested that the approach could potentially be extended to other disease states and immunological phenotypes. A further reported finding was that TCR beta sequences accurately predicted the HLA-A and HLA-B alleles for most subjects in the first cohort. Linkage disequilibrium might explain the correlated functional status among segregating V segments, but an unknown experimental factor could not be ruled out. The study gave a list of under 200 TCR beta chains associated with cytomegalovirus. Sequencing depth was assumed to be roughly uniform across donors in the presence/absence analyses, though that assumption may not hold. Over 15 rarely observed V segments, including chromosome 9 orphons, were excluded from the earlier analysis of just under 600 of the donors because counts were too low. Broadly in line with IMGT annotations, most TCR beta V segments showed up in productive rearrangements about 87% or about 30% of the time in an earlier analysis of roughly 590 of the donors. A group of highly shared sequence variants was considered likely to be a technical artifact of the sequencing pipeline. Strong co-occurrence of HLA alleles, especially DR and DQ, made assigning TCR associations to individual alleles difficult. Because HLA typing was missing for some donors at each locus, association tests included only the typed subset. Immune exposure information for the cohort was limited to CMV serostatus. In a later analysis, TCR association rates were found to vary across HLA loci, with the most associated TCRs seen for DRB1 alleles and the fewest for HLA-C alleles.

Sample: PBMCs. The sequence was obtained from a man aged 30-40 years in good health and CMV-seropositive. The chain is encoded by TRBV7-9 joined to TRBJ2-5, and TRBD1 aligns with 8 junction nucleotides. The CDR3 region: CASSSDRGAETQYF. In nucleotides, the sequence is TGTGCCAGCAGCTCTGACAGGGGTGCTGAGACCCAGTACTTC. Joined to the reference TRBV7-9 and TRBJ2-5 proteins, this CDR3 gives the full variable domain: DTGVSQNPRHKITKRGQNVTFRCDPISEHNRLYWYRQTLGQGPEFLTYFQNEAQLEKSRLLSDRFSAERPKGSFSTLEIQRTEQGDSAMYLCASSSDRGAETQYFGPGTRLLVL.